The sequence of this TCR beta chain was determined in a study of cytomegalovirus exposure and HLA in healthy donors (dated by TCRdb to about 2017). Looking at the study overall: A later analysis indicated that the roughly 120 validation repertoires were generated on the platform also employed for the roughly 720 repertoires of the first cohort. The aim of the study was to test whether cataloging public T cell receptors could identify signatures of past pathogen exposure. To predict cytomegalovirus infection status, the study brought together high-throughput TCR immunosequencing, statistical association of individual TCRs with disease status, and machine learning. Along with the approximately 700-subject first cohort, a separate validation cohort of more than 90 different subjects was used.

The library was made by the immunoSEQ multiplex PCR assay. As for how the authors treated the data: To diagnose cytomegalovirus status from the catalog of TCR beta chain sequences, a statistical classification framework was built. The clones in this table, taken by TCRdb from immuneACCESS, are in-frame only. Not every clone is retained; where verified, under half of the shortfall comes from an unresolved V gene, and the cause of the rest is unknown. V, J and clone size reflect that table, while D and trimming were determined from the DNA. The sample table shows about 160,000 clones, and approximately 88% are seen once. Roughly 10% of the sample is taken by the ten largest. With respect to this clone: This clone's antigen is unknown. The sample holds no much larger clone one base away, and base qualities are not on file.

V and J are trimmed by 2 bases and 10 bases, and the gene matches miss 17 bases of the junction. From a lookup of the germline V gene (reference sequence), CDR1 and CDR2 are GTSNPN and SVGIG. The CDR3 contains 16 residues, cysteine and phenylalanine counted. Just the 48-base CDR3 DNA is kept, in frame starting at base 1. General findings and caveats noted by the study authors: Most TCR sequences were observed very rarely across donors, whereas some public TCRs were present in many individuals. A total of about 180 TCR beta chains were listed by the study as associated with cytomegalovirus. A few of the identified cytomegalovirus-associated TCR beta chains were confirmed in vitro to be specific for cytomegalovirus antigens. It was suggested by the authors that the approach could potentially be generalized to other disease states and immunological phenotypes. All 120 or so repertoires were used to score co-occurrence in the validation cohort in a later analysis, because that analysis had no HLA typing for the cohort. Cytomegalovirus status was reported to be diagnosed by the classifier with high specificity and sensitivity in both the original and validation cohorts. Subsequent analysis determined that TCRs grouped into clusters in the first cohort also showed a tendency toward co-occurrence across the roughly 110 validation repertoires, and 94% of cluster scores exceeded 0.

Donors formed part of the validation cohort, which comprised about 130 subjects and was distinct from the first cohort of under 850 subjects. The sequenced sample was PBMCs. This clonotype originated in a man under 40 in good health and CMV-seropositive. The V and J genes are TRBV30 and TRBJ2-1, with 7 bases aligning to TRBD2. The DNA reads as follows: TGTGCCTGGAGTCAATTTTCTAGCGGACCTTGGAGAGAGCAGTTCTTC. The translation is CAWSQFSSGPWREQFF. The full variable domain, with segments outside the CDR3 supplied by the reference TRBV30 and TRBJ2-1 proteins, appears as SQTIHQWPATLVQPVGSPLSLECTVEGTSNPNLYWYRQAAGRGLQLLFYSVGIGQISSEVPQNLSASRPQDRQFILSSKKLLLSDSGFYLCAWSQFSSGPWREQFFGPGTRLTVL.